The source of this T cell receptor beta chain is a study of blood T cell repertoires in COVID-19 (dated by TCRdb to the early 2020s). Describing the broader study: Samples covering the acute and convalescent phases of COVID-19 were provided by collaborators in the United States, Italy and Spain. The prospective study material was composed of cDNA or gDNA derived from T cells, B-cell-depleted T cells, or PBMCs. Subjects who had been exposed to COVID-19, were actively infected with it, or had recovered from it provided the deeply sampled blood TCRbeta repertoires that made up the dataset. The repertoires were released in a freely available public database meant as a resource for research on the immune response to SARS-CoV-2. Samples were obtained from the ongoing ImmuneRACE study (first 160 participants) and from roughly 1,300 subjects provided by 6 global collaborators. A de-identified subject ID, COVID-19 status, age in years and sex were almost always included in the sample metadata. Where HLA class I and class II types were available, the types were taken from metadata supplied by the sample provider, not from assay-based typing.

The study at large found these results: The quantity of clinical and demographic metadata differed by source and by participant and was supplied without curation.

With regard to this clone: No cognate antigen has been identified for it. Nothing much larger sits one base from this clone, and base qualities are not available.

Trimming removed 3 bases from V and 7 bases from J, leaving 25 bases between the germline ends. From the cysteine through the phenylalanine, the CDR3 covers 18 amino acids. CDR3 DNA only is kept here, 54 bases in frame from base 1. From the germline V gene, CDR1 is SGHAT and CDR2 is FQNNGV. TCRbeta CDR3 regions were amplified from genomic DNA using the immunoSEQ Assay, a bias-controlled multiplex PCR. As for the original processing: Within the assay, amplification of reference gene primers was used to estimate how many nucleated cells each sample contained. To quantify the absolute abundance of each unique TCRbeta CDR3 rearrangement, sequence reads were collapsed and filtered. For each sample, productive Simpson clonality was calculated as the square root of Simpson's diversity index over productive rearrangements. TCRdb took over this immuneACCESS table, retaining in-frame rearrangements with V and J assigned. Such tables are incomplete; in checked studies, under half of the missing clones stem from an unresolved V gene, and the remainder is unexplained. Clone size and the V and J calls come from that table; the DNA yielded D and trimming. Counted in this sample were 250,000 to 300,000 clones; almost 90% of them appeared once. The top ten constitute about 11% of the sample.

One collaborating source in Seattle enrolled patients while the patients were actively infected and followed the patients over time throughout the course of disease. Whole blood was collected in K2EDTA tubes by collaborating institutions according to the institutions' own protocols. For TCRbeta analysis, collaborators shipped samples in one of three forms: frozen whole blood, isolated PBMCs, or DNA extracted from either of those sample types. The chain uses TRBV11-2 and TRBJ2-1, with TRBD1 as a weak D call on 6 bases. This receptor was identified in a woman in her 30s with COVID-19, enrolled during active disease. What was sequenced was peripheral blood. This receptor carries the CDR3 CASSFSIPGASQSNEQFF. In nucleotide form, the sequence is TGTGCCAGCAGCTTTTCGATTCCAGGGGCCTCTCAGTCAAATGAGCAGTTCTTC.